This entry lists 5 T cell receptor beta chains sequenced from one sample in a study of OX40 agonist ivuxolimab in advanced cancers. The library came from the immunoSEQ multiplex PCR assay. TCRdb re-hosts the immuneACCESS table, in-frame sequences only. Its copies lack some clones; in the studies checked, an unresolved V gene accounts for under half of them, and the cause for the rest is not known. The sample includes 45,000 to 55,000 clones, with over 75% observed a single time. Less than 4% of the sample is taken by the ten largest. The starting material was CD4+ or CD8+ T cells sorted from blood, obtained in a trial of the OX40 agonist ivuxolimab. Source of these receptors: an adult with an advanced solid tumor such as melanoma, head and neck, liver or kidney cancer.

J is TRBJ2-3 and V is TRBV7-7; 12 nucleotides agree with TRBD2. The CDR3 spans 17 residues. The germline V gene encodes CDR1 SSHAT and CDR2 FNYEAQ (reference sequence). V shed 5 bases and J 2 bases; nucleotides not matched to a gene: 8. CDR3 DNA sequence: TGTGCCAGCAGCCTCGGACTAGCGGGACCTACCACAGATACGCAGTATTTT. Amino acid sequence: CASSLGLAGPTTDTQYF.

This clone was seen only a few times. The chain has TRBV5-4 and TRBJ2-2, with 14 bases matching TRBD2. The CDR3 runs 17 residues. Germline V lookup: CDR1 SGHNT, CDR2 YYREEE (reference sequence). J lost 5 bases, V lost 5 bases, and 8 bases had no gene match. CDR3 protein: CASRAGLAGGNTGELFF. The CDR3 DNA reads TGTGCCAGCAGGGCTGGACTAGCGGGGGGAAATACCGGGGAGCTGTTTTTT.

The rearrangement uses TRBV30 and TRBJ2-5; 8 bases match TRBD2. The closer fit of TRBJ2-7 to the DNA end suggests the J call may be wrong. The CDR3 runs 14 residues. CDR1 and CDR2 from the germline V gene are GTSNPN and SVGIG (reference sequence). The CDR3 spells CAWKGSAGGYEQYF. The CDR3, as DNA: TGTGCCTGGAAAGGGTCTGCGGGAGGCTACGAGCAGTACTTC.

The chain carries TRBV11-3 and TRBJ2-1, with 13 bases fitting TRBD2. Germline values: CDR1 SGHNT, CDR2 YENEEA. The CDR3 totals 15 residues. Losses at the gene ends were 5 bases for V and 5 bases for J; bases not matched to a gene: 3. In DNA, the CDR3 is TGTGCCAGCAGCAAGACTAGCGGGGGGCACAATGAGCAGTTCTTC. This codes for CASSKTSGGHNEQFF.

The J gene is TRBJ2-7, the V gene TRBV25-1, with TRBD1 as a possible D gene (6 bases). Germline V lookup: CDR1 MGHDK, CDR2 SYGVNS. Trimming shortened V by 1 base and J by 0 bases, and 10 bases separated the two germline ends. This CDR3 has 15 residues. The CDR3 DNA reads TGTGCCAGCAGTGAATCGGGCAGGGGCTCCTACGAGCAGTACTTC. Translated: CASSESGRGSYEQYF.